This T cell receptor (beta chain) was sequenced during a study of blood T cell repertoires in COVID-19 (dated by TCRdb to about 2020). The study in broad terms: Samples covering the acute and convalescent phases of COVID-19 were provided by collaborators in the United States, Italy and Spain. A freely available public database, intended as a resource for researchers studying the immune response to SARS-CoV-2, is where the repertoires were released. The dataset comprised deeply sampled blood TCRbeta repertoires from subjects exposed to, actively infected with, or recovered from COVID-19. The material from the prospective study consisted of cDNA or gDNA derived from T cells, B-cell-depleted T cells, or PBMCs. The samples were drawn from the first 160 participants of the ongoing ImmuneRACE study and from 1,254 subjects provided by 6 global collaborators. Where HLA class I and class II types were available, the types were taken from metadata supplied by the sample provider, not from assay-based typing. The sample metadata nearly always contained a de-identified subject ID, COVID-19 status, age in years and sex.

Whole blood was collected in K2EDTA tubes by collaborating institutions according to the institutions' own protocols. For TCRbeta analysis, collaborators shipped samples as frozen whole blood, isolated PBMCs, or DNA extracted from either of those sample types. TCRbeta CDR3 regions were amplified from genomic DNA by means of the immunoSEQ Assay, a bias-controlled multiplex PCR. For the original study's pipeline: The number of nucleated cells in each sample was estimated from the amplification of reference gene primers within the assay. To quantify the absolute abundance of each unique TCRbeta CDR3 rearrangement, sequence reads were collapsed and filtered. For each sample, productive Simpson clonality was calculated as the square root of Simpson's diversity index over productive rearrangements. In TCRdb, the immuneACCESS table is reduced to in-frame sequences with V and J assigned. These tables do not hold every clone; where another copy was compared, an unresolved V gene accounts for under half, and the others remain unexplained. V and J calls and clone size are copied from that table; D and trimming were computed from the DNA. The sample data list 410,000 or so clones, and just over 85% of these were observed just once. The ten largest clones take up more than 1.4% of the sample.

The investigation overall reported the following: The quantity of clinical and demographic metadata differed by source and by participant and was supplied without curation.

CDR1 and CDR2, looked up from the germline V gene, are MNHEY and SVGAGI. A distance of 9 bases separates the germline ends of V and J, which lose 2 bases and 2 bases respectively. Counted from cysteine to phenylalanine, this CDR3 has 14 amino acids. Solely the CDR3 DNA is kept, with 42 bases framed from the first base. Of note for this clone: Its antigen is still unknown. Base quality data are lacking; no much larger clone is found one base away.

This clonotype was sampled from a woman aged 25 to 39 with active or convalescent COVID-19. The rearranged segments are TRBV6-5 and TRBJ1-2, with the D gene call left open. Sequenced: peripheral blood. Here the CDR3 is given as CASSYAEQNYGYTF. DNA sequence: TGTGCCAGCAGTTACGCCGAACAAAACTATGGCTACACCTTC.